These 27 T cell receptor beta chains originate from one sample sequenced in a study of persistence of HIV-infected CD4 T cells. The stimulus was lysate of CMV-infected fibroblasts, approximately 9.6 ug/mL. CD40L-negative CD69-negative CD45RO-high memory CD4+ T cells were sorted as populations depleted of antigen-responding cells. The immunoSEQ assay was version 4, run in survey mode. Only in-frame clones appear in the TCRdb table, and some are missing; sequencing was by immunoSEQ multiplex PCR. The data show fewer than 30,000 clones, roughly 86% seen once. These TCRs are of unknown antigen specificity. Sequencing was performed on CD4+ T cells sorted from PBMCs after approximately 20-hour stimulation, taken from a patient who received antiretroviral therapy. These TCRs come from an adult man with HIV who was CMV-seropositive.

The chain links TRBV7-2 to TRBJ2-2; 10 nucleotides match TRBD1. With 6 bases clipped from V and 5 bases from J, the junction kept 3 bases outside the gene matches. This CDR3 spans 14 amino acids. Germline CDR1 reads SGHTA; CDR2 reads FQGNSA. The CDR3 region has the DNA TGTGCCAGCAGGACAGGGGGCTGGACCGGGGAGCTGTTTTTT. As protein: CASRTGGWTGELFF.

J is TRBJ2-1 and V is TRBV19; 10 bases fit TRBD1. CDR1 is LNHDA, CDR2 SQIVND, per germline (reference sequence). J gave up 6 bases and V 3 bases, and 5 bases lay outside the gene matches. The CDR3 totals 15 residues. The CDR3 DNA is TGTGCCAGTAGTATTAGGGACAGGGGTTTCAATGAGCAGTTCTTC. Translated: CASSIRDRGFNEQFF.

CDR3 sequence: CASSALAGGYEQYF. CDR3 DNA: TGTGCCAGCAGCGCCCTAGCGGGGGGATACGAGCAGTACTTC. This chain connects TRBV7-2 to TRBJ2-7; TRBD2 matches 11 bases. CDR3 length: 14 amino acids. J lost 4 bases, V lost 5 bases, and 4 bases had no gene match. Germline CDR1 SGHTA, CDR2 FQGNSA. Full variable domain (outside the CDR3, taken from reference TRBV7-2 and TRBJ2-7): GAGVSQSPSNKVTEKGKDVELRCDPISGHTALYWYRQSLGQGLEFLIYFQGNSAPDKSGLPSDRFSAERTGGSVSTLTIQRTQQEDSAVYLCASSALAGGYEQYFGPGTRLTVT.

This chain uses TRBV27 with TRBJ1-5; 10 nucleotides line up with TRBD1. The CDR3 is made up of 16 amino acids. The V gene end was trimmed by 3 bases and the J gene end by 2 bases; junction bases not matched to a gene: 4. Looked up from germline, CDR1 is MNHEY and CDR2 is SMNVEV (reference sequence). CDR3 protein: CASSFSGTGGNQPQHF. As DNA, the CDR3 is TGTGCCAGCAGTTTTTCGGGGACAGGGGGCAATCAGCCCCAGCATTTT.

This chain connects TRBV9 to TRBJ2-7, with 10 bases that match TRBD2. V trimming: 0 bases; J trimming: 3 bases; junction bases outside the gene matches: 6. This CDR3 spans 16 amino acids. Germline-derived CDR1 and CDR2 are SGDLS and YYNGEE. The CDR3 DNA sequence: TGTGCCAGCAGCGTAGGGGTAGCGGGGGGCGTCTACGAGCAGTACTTC. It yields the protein CASSVGVAGGVYEQYF.

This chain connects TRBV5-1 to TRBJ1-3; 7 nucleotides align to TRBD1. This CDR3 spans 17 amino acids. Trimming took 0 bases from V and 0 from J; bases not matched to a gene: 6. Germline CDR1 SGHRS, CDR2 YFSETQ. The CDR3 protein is CASSLGRQGVSGNTIYF. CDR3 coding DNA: TGCGCCAGCAGCTTGGGAAGACAGGGCGTCTCTGGAAACACCATATATTTT.

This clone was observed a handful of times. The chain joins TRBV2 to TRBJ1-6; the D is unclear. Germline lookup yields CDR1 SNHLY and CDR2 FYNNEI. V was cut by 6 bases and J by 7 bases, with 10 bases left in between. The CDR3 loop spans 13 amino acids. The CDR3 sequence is CASRGFWNSPLHF. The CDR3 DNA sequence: TGTGCCAGCAGGGGGTTTTGGAATTCACCCCTCCACTTT.

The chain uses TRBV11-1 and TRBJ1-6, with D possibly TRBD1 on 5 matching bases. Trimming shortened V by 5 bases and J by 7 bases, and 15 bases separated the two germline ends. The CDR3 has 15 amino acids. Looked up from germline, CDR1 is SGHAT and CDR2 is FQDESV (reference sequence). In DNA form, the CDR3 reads TGTGCCAGCAGCACCGGGGACCGCAGAAATTCACCCCTCCACTTT. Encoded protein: CASSTGDRRNSPLHF.

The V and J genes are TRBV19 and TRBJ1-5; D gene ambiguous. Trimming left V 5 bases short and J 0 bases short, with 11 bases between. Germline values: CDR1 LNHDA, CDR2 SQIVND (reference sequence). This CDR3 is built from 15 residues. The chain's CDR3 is CASSPIGDSNQPQHF. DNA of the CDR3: TGTGCCAGTAGTCCGATCGGGGATAGCAATCAGCCCCAGCATTTT.

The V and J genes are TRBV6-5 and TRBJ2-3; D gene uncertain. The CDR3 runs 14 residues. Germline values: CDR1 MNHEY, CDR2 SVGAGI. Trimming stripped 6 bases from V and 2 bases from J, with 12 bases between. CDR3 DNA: TGTGCCAGCAGGGGTAGAAGTCCCACAGATACGCAGTATTTT. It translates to CASRGRSPTDTQYF.

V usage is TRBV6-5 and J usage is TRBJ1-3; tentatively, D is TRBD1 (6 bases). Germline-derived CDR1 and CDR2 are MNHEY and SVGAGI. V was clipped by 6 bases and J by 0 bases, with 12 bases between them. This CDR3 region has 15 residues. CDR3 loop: CASRLDRYSGNTIYF. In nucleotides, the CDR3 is TGTGCCAGCAGACTTGACAGGTACTCTGGAAACACCATATATTTT.

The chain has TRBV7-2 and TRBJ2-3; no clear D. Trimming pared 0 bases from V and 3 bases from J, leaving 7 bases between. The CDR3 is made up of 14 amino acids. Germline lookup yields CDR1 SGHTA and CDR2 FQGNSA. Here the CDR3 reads CASSLAVQTDTQYF. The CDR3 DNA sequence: TGTGCCAGCAGCTTAGCGGTGCAGACAGATACGCAGTATTTT.

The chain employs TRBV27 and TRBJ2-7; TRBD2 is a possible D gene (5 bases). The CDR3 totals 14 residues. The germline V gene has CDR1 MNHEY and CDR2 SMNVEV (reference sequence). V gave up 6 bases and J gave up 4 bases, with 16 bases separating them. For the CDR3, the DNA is TGTGCCAGCAGCCTACTGGGAGAAACTTACGAGCAGTACTTC. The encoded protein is CASSLLGETYEQYF.

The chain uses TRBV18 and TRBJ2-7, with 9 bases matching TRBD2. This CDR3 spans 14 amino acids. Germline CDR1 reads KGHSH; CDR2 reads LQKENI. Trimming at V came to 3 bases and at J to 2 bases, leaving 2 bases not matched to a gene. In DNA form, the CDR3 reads TGTGCCAGCTCACCGAGCGGGGGGCCCTACGAGCAGTACTTC. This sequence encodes CASSPSGGPYEQYF. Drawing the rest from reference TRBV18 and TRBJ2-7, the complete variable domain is NAGVMQNPRHLVRRRGQEARLRCSPMKGHSHVYWYRQLPEEGLKFMVYLQKENIIDESGMPKERFSAEFPKEGPSILRIQQVVRGDSAAYFCASSPSGGPYEQYFGPGTRLTVT.

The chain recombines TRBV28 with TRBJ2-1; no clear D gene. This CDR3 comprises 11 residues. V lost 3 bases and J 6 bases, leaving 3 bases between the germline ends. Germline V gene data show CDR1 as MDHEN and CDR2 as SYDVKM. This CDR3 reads CASSFRNEQFF. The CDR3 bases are TGTGCCAGCAGTTTTCGCAATGAGCAGTTCTTC.

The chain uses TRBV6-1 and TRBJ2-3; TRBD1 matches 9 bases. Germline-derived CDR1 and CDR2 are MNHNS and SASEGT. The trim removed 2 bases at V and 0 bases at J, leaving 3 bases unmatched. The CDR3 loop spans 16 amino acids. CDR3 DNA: TGTGCCAGCAGTGAACTGACAGGGGGGAGCACAGATACGCAGTATTTT. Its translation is CASSELTGGSTDTQYF.

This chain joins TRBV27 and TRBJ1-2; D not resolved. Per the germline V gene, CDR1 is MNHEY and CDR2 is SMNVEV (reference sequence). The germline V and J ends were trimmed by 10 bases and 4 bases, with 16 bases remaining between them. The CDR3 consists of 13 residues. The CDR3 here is CATPAPQFYGYTF. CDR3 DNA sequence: TGTGCCACCCCTGCCCCCCAGTTCTATGGCTACACCTTC.

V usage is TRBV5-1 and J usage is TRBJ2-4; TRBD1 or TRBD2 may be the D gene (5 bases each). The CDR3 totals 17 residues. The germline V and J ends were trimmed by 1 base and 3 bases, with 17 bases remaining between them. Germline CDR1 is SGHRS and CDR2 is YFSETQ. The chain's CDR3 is CASSLPGTTSHKNIQYF. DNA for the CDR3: TGCGCCAGCAGCTTGCCCGGGACCACATCCCACAAAAACATTCAGTACTTC.

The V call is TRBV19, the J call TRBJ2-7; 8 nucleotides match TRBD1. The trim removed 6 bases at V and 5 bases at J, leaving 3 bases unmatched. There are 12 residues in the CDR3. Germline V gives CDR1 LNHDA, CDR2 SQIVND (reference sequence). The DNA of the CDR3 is TGTGCCAGTAGGGACAGGGTCAACGAGCAGTACTTC. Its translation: CASRDRVNEQYF.

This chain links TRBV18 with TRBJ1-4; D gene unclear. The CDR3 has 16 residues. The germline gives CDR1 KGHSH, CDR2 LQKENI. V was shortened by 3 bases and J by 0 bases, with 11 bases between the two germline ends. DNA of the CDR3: TGTGCCAGCTCACCTGGGCAGTTCGCAACTAATGAAAAACTGTTTTTT. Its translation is CASSPGQFATNEKLFF.

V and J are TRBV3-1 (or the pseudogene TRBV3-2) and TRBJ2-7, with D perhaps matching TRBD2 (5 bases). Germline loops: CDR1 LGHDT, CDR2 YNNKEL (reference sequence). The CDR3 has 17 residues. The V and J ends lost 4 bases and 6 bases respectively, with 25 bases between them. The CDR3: CASSPDWQRGSFGEQYF. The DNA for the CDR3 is TGTGCCAGCAGCCCGGACTGGCAACGGGGTTCTTTTGGCGAGCAGTACTTC.

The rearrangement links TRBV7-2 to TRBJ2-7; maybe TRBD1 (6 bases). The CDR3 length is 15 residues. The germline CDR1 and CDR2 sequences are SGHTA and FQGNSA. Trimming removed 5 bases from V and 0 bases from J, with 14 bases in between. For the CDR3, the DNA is TGTGCCAGCAGCAACTCAGGGGCACTCTCCTACGAGCAGTACTTC. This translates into CASSNSGALSYEQYF.

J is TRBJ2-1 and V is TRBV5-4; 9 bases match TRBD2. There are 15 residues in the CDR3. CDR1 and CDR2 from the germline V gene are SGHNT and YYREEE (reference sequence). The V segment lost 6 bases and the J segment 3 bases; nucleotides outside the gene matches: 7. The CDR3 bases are TGTGCCAGCAACCTGGGGCGGGGGGGCTACAATGAGCAGTTCTTC. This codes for CASNLGRGGYNEQFF.

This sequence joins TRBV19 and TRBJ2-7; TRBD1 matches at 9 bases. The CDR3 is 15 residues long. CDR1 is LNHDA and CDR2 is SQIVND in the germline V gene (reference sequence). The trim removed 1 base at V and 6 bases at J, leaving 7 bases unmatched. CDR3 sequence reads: CASSIGGQGIGEQYF. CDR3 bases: TGTGCCAGTAGTATAGGGGGACAGGGTATTGGCGAGCAGTACTTC.

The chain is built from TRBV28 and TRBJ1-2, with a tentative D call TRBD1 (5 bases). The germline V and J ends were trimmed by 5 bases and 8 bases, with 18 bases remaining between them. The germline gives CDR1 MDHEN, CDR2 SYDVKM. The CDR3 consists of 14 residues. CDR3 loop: CASSLGTPGGGYTF. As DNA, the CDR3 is TGTGCCAGCAGTCTAGGGACTCCCGGGGGAGGCTACACCTTC.

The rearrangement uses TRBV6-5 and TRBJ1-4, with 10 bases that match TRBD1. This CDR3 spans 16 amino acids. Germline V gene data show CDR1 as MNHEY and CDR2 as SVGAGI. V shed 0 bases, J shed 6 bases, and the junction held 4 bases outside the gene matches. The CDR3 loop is CASSYSGTGEDEKLFF. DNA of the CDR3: TGTGCCAGCAGTTACTCGGGGACAGGGGAAGATGAAAAACTGTTTTTT.

CDR3 residues: CASSFTLRVMNTEAFF. The DNA of the CDR3 is TGTGCCAGCAGCTTCACTCTCAGGGTGATGAACACTGAAGCTTTCTTT. The gene calls are TRBV5-8 and TRBJ1-1, with a weak D call TRBD1 (5 bases). Germline assignment: CDR1 SGHTS and CDR2 YDEGEE. Trimming took off 2 bases at V and 0 bases at J, with 14 bases between the two ends. This CDR3 spans 16 amino acids.